The clone carrying this TCR beta chain was observed at least ten times. The J segment lost 0 bases and the V segment lost 5 bases, leaving 15 bases of the junction unmatched. The germline V gene encodes CDR1 ENHRY and CDR2 SYGVKD. This CDR3 is 21 amino acids long. TCRdb analysed the RT-PCR reads with MiXCR anew, one entry per CDR3 protein. The sample has about 680,000 distinct CDR3 sequences, more than 13% seen once. The TCR originated in a female donor in good health, serving as a healthy control. Sequencing input: memory CD4+ T cells from blood. The genes are TRBV10-3 and TRBJ2-2; 13 nucleotides line up with TRBD2. DNA of the CDR3: TGTGCCATCAGTTCGCCGCCGACTAGCGGGAGGAGTGGGGCGAACACCGGGGAGCTGTTTTTT. Its translation is CAISSPPTSGRSGANTGELFF.